The sample holds a few counts of the clone carrying this TCR beta chain. Antigen specificity is unknown. The germline V gene has CDR1 LGHNA and CDR2 YNFKEQ. The CDR3 sequence is 20 residues long. V lost 1 base and J lost 2; bases outside the gene matches: 13. Primed by a sample-barcoded 5' primer and a J-beta primer mix, a second PCR proceeded for roughly 7 to 11 cycles. TCRdb reprocessed the 5' RACE reads with MiXCR, giving one entry per CDR3 protein. The table has over 600,000 distinct CDR3 sequences, around 41% seen once. This entry comes from a study of blood T cells in healthy people across ages. Broader study findings: Measured against age, TCR beta diversity per million T cells decreased in a roughly linear manner.

Donation came from healthy Caucasian individuals in Russia who were aged 6 to 90. Sequencing used blood. The receptor was isolated from a man of 80 years or more in good health. The V call is TRBV4-2, the J call TRBJ2-1; 11 bases align to TRBD2. The chain's CDR3 is CASSQGGGILLAGAYNEQFF. CDR3 sequence (DNA): TGTGCCAGCAGCCAAGGTGGAGGGATTTTACTAGCGGGGGCCTACAATGAGCAGTTCTTC.